The source of this T cell receptor beta chain is a study of T cell responses to AZD1222 COVID-19 vaccine. The study, taken as a whole, reports: Repertoire sampling was restricted to post-peak T cell response timepoints. Donors, mostly white British, included more females; clonal diversity was possibly underestimated. Baseline seropositivity occurred in only a handful of AZD1222 recipients.

The method was immunoSEQ multiplex PCR; TCRdb's version includes in-frame clones alone and lacks a portion of them. The sample has about 180,000 clones; more than 75% are singletons. Concerning this clone: The antigen remains undetermined.

Germline V gene data show CDR1 as MDHEN and CDR2 as SYDVKM. The V and J ends lost 3 bases and 2 bases respectively, with 11 bases between them. The CDR3 length is 14 residues. Second-dose schedules of about 4 or about 12 weeks were combined. The sequence was collected from an adult who received the AZD1222 COVID-19 vaccine. The rearrangement uses TRBV28 and TRBJ2-7; D possibly matches TRBD1 or TRBD2 (5 bases each). The material sequenced was peripheral blood, taken 28 days after the second AZD1222 dose. CDR3 sequence (DNA): TGTGCCAGCAGTTTGGGAGACAGCACCTACGAGCAGTACTTC. Protein sequence: CASSLGDSTYEQYF.